This T cell receptor beta chain was retrieved from a study of CD8+ T cells in alopecia areata. V was clipped by 5 bases and J by 0 bases, with 11 bases between them. The CDR3 sequence is 14 residues long. Per the germline V gene, CDR1 is MNHNY and CDR2 is SVGAGI (reference sequence). The table lists this clone with a count of one. The antigen is unknown. Treatment meaning: oral pan-JAK inhibitor, 5-10 mg twice daily. General study findings and limits: Resident alphabeta T cells of normal skin are also sequenced in scalp samples.

The sequencing template was cDNA reverse transcribed from extracted RNA. TCRdb's copy holds only in-frame clones and misses some; the assay was immunoSEQ multiplex PCR. The sample lists some 190,000 clones; 60% were seen once. The specimen comprised CD4+ T cells sorted from blood, sampled at week 24, from a patient treated with tofacitinib. The chain uses TRBV6-6 and TRBJ2-7; possible D gene TRBD1, 6 bases. The receptor's source is a human donor with alopecia areata. CDR3 protein: CASSDRWSSYEQYF. CDR3 bases: TGTGCCAGCAGTGACAGGTGGAGCTCCTACGAGCAGTACTTC.